The entry below gives a single T cell receptor beta chain sequence along with its context. The authors' processing: The assay estimated nucleated cells by amplifying reference gene primers. TCRdb's copy holds only in-frame clones and misses some; the assay was immunoSEQ multiplex PCR. That table supplies the V and J calls and clone size; D and trimming were determined from the DNA. Seen here are some 160,000 clones, 78% observed once, and the top ten hold approximately 13%. J lost 5 bases, V lost 5 bases, and 1 base had no gene match. CDR3 length: 12 amino acids. Germline V CDR1 and CDR2: MDHEN, SYDVKM. This entry is derived from a study of blood T cell repertoires in COVID-19. Study-wide background: Samples of COVID-19 (acute and convalescent) were obtained from the United States, Italy and Spain.

This sequence originates from a woman of 80 years or more with acute or convalescent COVID-19. The chain joins TRBV28 to TRBJ1-2, with TRBD1 matching over 8 bases. Sequencing was done on a sample of peripheral blood. The CDR3 loop reads CASSRQGYGYTF. The CDR3 DNA reads as TGTGCCAGCAGTAGACAGGGGTATGGCTACACCTTC.